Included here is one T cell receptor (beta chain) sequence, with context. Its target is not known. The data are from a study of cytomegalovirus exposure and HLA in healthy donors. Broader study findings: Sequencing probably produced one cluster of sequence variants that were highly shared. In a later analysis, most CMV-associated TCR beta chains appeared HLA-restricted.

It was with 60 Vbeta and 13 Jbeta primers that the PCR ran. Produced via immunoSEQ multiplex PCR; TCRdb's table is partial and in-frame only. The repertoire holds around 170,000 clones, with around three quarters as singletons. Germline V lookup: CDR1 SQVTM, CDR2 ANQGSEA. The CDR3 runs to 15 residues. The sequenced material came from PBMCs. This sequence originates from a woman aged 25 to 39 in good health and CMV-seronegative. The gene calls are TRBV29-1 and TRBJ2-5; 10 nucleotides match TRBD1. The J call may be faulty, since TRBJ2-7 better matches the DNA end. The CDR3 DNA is TGCAGCGTTGAAGATCGGACAGGGGGTGCCTACGAGCAGTACTTC. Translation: CSVEDRTGGAYEQYF.